These T cell receptor beta chains were read from a single sample in a study of blood T cell repertoires in COVID-19. This table comes from immunoSEQ multiplex PCR, and its TCRdb copy is limited to in-frame clones, with some not included. The sample lists 200,000 or so clones, approximately 85% seen once, with roughly 3.5% in the top ten. The material sequenced was peripheral blood. Source of these receptors: a man in his sixties with acute or convalescent COVID-19. CDR3s leave out the opening cysteine and the closing phenylalanine or tryptophan. The D gene is left open where the match is weak.

D gene | J gene | V gene | CDR3 protein
TRBD1 | TRBJ1-2 | TRBV2 | ASSGLQGAQGYT
. | TRBJ2-4 | TRBV3-1/TRBV3-2 | ASSQGAGGAKNIQY
TRBD1 | TRBJ2-2 | TRBV6-1 | ASSEHRGTNTGELF
TRBD2 | TRBJ2-3 | TRBV19 | ASSKGLAGNRADTQY
TRBD2 | TRBJ2-1 | TRBV10-1 | ASSESLAGSYNEQF
TRBD2 | TRBJ2-7 | TRBV7-8 | ASSLALAGVYEQY
. | TRBJ1-5 | TRBV7-8 | ASSLALRSNQPQH
TRBD1 | TRBJ1-1 | TRBV12-3/TRBV12-4 | ASTLGQGTEAF
TRBD2 | TRBJ2-1 | TRBV19 | ASSWQGRSSGSSYEQF
. | TRBJ2-7 | TRBV4-1 | ASSQDRQSYEQY
TRBD1 | TRBJ1-1 | TRBV30 | AWTPTTGQSF
. | TRBJ2-7 | TRBV28 | ASSPGGSYEQY
TRBD1 | TRBJ1-2 | TRBV6-5 | ASSTTGLLGYT
. | TRBJ1-2 | TRBV10-3 | AISESGGPYGYT
TRBD1 | TRBJ2-3 | TRBV6-1 | ASSEALRGPDTQY
. | TRBJ2-3 | TRBV7-2 | ASRPTSWEIDTQY
TRBD1 | TRBJ2-7 | TRBV28 | ASRVQGAREQY
TRBD1 | TRBJ1-1 | TRBV6-6 | ASSYGQGAEAF
. | TRBJ2-2 | TRBV18 | ASSPYQHSGGGELF
. | TRBJ2-1 | TRBV13 | ASSFPSEGNEQF
. | TRBJ1-1 | TRBV28 | ASSLLEGTEAF
TRBD1 | TRBJ1-5 | TRBV19 | ASSMERDRANQPQH
TRBD2 | TRBJ2-1 | TRBV7-2 | ASIIGREVGNEQF
TRBD1 | TRBJ2-2 | TRBV28 | ASIPGGRQGDGELF
TRBD2 | TRBJ2-5 | TRBV5-1 | ASSLGGAGVRETQY
TRBD1 | TRBJ2-1 | TRBV24-1 | ATSDPTGGLHNEQF
TRBD1 | TRBJ2-1 | TRBV19 | ASSMRGQGVNEQF
. | TRBJ1-2 | TRBV28 | ASTRGGTYGYT
TRBD1 | TRBJ1-2 | TRBV7-2 | ASSQGAGYGYT
. | TRBJ1-6 | TRBV12-3/TRBV12-4 | ASSRPGAPLH
TRBD1 | TRBJ1-4 | TRBV5-8 | ASSSRGQGEKLF
TRBD1 | TRBJ2-3 | TRBV6-9 | ASNPQGSGTDTQY